This T cell receptor beta chain was identified in a study of PD-1 blockade in classical Hodgkin lymphoma. About the research overall: The study gave patients nivolumab 3 mg/kg intravenously every 2 weeks.

Points from the study as a whole: TCR diversity at baseline was reported to be reduced in newly diagnosed patients relative to healthy donors. What caused the repertoire differences, perhaps disease activity or prior therapy, remains undefined.

J lost 4 bases, V lost 2 bases, and 7 bases had no gene match. There are 14 residues in the CDR3. Germline CDR1 is SQVTM and CDR2 is ANQGSEA. Clones were read by immunoSEQ multiplex PCR, and TCRdb kept only the in-frame ones, dropping some. The sample carries approximately 24,000 clones, roughly 86% recorded once. There was relapse after autologous stem cell transplantation in every patient, and there was variation in brentuximab vedotin exposure. As regards this clone: Its antigen is not known.

Source: peripheral blood mononuclear cells (PBMCs), taken before the second cycle of nivolumab. This chain connects TRBV29-1 to TRBJ1-2; TRBD1 matches at 7 bases. The receptor was isolated from a human donor with classical Hodgkin lymphoma. The CDR3 spells CSVESGTASYGYTF. CDR3 nucleotide sequence: TGCAGCGTTGAATCCGGGACAGCAAGCTATGGCTACACCTTC.